This paragraph reports one T cell receptor (beta chain). Its matching antigen is unknown. Looked up from germline, CDR1 is LNHNV and CDR2 is YYDKDF (reference sequence). V lost 0 bases to trimming and J lost 4 bases, with 12 bases between them. This CDR3 region has 15 residues. These data come from a study of graft-versus-host responses after intestinal transplantation. In the study overall: Among the recipients, all got anti-thymocyte globulin induction and then tacrolimus and steroids for two to four years.

Sequencing used immunoSEQ multiplex PCR; TCRdb keeps in-frame clones, though not all of them. The sample carries approximately 86,000 clones, around 92% recorded once. The chain has TRBV15 and TRBJ2-5; tentatively, D is TRBD1 (5 bases). The receptor was derived from a human donor who was the organ donor for an intestinal transplant. The sample here was unstimulated CD8+ T cells sorted from spleen or lymph node cells, taken before transplant. The CDR3 DNA is TGTGCCACCAGCAGAGAATCCAGGGTTGCAGAGACCCAGTACTTC. The encoded protein is CATSRESRVAETQYF.